Each of the 12 T cell receptor beta chains below was sequenced from the same sample in a study of blood T cell repertoires in COVID-19. Only in-frame clones appear in the TCRdb table, and some are missing; sequencing was by immunoSEQ multiplex PCR. The profile shows about 100,000 clones, just over 90% of them singletons. Sequences were obtained from peripheral blood. Receptors originate from a man between 50 and 59 years old with active COVID-19.

The V gene is TRBV30, the J gene TRBJ2-5; 7 bases agree with TRBD1. Germline V lookup: CDR1 GTSNPN, CDR2 SVGIG (reference sequence). The ends lost 3 bases at V and 0 bases at J; junction bases unmatched: 4. CDR3 length: 14 residues. This CDR3 is CAWSRTGHQETQYF. DNA of the CDR3: TGTGCCTGGAGCAGGACAGGACACCAAGAGACCCAGTACTTC.

The chain links TRBV12-3 or TRBV12-4 to TRBJ2-3, with D maybe TRBD2 (5 bases). Trimming shortened V by 3 bases and J by 4 bases, and 8 bases separated the two germline ends. This CDR3 contains 13 residues. The CDR3: CASSFSSADTQYF. The DNA of the CDR3 is TGTGCCAGCAGTTTTAGTAGCGCAGATACGCAGTATTTT.

V and J are TRBV9 and TRBJ2-1, with D unresolved. Germline-derived CDR1 and CDR2 are SGDLS and YYNGEE. V was pared by 6 bases and J by 0 bases, with 16 bases between. The length of the CDR3 is 16 residues. CDR3 protein: CASTDKPSVSYNEQFF. CDR3 bases: TGTGCCAGCACCGATAAACCCAGCGTCTCCTACAATGAGCAGTTCTTC.

The genes are TRBV6-2 or TRBV6-3 and TRBJ1-5; TRBD1 is a possible D gene (6 bases). The CDR3 has 16 amino acids. Trimming cost V 6 bases and J 7 bases, with 22 bases left between them. Germline V CDR1 and CDR2: MNHEY, SVGEGT. CDR3 amino acids: CASSPLQGNRPQPQHF. The CDR3 coding sequence is TGTGCCAGCAGCCCCCTTCAGGGGAATCGGCCGCAGCCCCAGCATTTT.

This clone came up once. The chain couples TRBV9 to TRBJ1-3; 7 bases map to TRBD1. V dropped 3 bases and J dropped 4; count of bases not matched to a gene: 13. CDR1 SGDLS and CDR2 YYNGEE come from the germline V gene. The CDR3 runs to 17 residues. The CDR3 sequence is CASSASSTGVTGNTIYF. The DNA of the CDR3 is TGTGCCAGCAGCGCGTCCTCCACAGGGGTAACCGGAAACACCATATATTTT.

The chain combines TRBV7-9 with TRBJ2-7; 7 bases match TRBD1. V lost 1 base and J lost 4; bases outside the gene matches: 4. Per the germline V gene, CDR1 is SEHNR and CDR2 is FQNEAQ (reference sequence). The CDR3 extends over 14 amino acids. In nucleotides, the CDR3 is TGTGCCAGCAGCTTAGATAGGGGGCGTTACGAGCAGTACTTC. Translated: CASSLDRGRYEQYF.

The chain carries TRBV6-6 and TRBJ2-3, with TRBD2 as a possible D gene (5 bases). The germline V gene has CDR1 MNHNY and CDR2 SVGAGI (reference sequence). The CDR3 covers 16 residues. Trimming cost V 2 bases and J 4 bases, with 16 bases left between them. The CDR3 nucleotides are TGTGCCAGCAGTTACACCCTAGCACAATCGGCAGATACGCAGTATTTT. It specifies CASSYTLAQSADTQYF.

CDR3 protein: CASSFGSANTGELFF. CDR3 DNA sequence: TGTGCCAGCAGCTTTGGTAGCGCGAACACCGGGGAGCTGTTTTTT. The V and J genes are TRBV7-8 and TRBJ2-2; perhaps TRBD2 as D (5 bases). This CDR3 has 15 amino acids. Between the trimmed V and J ends, which lost 3 bases and 0 bases, there was a span of 8 bases. Germline CDR1 is SGHVS and CDR2 is FQNEAQ.

The chain is built from TRBV7-6 and TRBJ2-7, with 7 nucleotides matching TRBD2. The CDR3 has 15 amino acids. Germline V CDR1 and CDR2: SGHVS, FNYEAQ. V dropped 1 base and J dropped 7; count of bases not matched to a gene: 10. This chain's CDR3 is CASSLERTPGREQYF. In DNA form, the CDR3 reads TGTGCCAGCAGCTTAGAACGGACTCCCGGGAGGGAGCAGTACTTC.

This clone came up a few times. For the CDR3, the DNA is TGTGCCAGCAGCTTGGCGCGGGGGTACACTGAAGCTTTCTTT. Translating gives CASSLARGYTEAFF. The V call is TRBV5-4, the J call TRBJ1-1, with D tentatively TRBD1 (5 bases). CDR1 is SGHNT and CDR2 is YYREEE in the germline V gene (reference sequence). There are 14 residues in the CDR3. V was trimmed by 0 bases and J by 3 bases, leaving 9 bases between them. Filled out from reference TRBV5-4 and TRBJ1-1, the complete variable domain reads ETGVTQSPTHLIKTRGQQVTLRCSSQSGHNTVSWYQQALGQGPQFIFQYYREEENGRGNFPPRFSGLQFPNYSSELNVNALELDDSALYLCASSLARGYTEAFFGQGTRLTVV.

The V call is TRBV3-1 (or the pseudogene TRBV3-2), the J call TRBJ1-2; 7 nucleotides line up with TRBD1. CDR1 and CDR2 (germline): LGHDT, YNNKEL (reference sequence). Trimming removed 5 bases from V and 2 bases from J; junction bases left unmatched: 8. This CDR3 is 15 amino acids long. CDR3 DNA sequence: TGTGCCAGCAGCGGGGACAGCCCTTCGAACTATGGCTACACCTTC. Its translation is CASSGDSPSNYGYTF.

J is TRBJ2-6 and V is TRBV6-5; no clear D. The CDR3 covers 13 residues. Per germline, CDR1 MNHEY and CDR2 SVGAGI. Trimming removed 8 bases from V and 0 bases from J, with 5 bases in between. CDR3: CASSDSGANVLTF. The CDR3, as DNA: TGTGCCAGCTCAGACTCTGGGGCCAACGTCCTGACTTTC.